The TCR beta chain described here comes from a study of vaccination and CD4 T cells after COVID-19. CD4+ T cells that had been cultured provided DNA sequenced with the Oncomine TCR Beta short-read assay. MiXCR, applied by TCRdb to the PCR reads, yields one record per CDR3 protein. This table has about 8,500 distinct CDR3 sequences, approximately 50% appearing once. The sample's treatment: roughly ten-day PBMC culture with coronavirus spike peptide pools or control peptides (ViraFEST assay). Remarks on this clonotype: Its specificity is not known.

V gave up 4 bases and J gave up 7 bases; unmatched junction bases: 4. Germline V lookup: CDR1 SGHVS, CDR2 FQNEAQ. This CDR3 comprises 15 residues. Sequenced material: CD4+ T cells from blood, cultured in vitro. This sequence joins TRBV7-8 and TRBJ2-1; 13 bases line up with TRBD2. The source of this sequence is a human donor who had recovered from COVID-19. The CDR3 bases are TGTGCCAGCAGCTGGACTAGCGGGAGAGGGAATGAGCAGTTCTTC. The encoded protein is CASSWTSGRGNEQFF.